This is a list of T cell receptor beta chains from one sample in a study of T cells after posttransplantation cyclophosphamide. This table comes from immunoSEQ multiplex PCR, and its TCRdb copy is limited to in-frame clones, with some not included. The top ten hold around 3.1% of the sample, which has tens of thousands of clones, roughly 93% seen once. Material: PBMCs. The receptors stem from a woman aged 25 to 39 in good health and a related stem cell transplant donor. Each CDR3 is given with its conserved first and last residue. A D gene is named only where the DNA matches it firmly. Clone size is given for some rows only: seen once, a few or many times, or a class if the clone is expanded.

V,J,size,D,DNA,CDR3
TRBV28,TRBJ1-5,-,-,TGTGCCAGCAGTTTATTGGGTAGCGTACAGCCCCAGCATTTT,CASSLLGSVQPQHF
TRBV29-1,TRBJ1-5,-,-,TGCAGCGTTGGGGACGGGGGTGGGGGAAATCAGCCCCAGCATTTT,CSVGDGGGGNQPQHF
TRBV29-1,TRBJ2-4,-,TRBD2,TGCAGCGTTGAAGACCCATCTAGCGGGGGGGCGGGTTTCATTCAGTACTTC,CSVEDPSSGGAGFIQYF
TRBV6-5,TRBJ2-5,-,-,TGTGCCAGCAGTTACTCGAACCGGGGGCCCCAGTACTTC,CASSYSNRGPQYF
TRBV5-6,TRBJ1-3,-,-,TGTGCCAGCAGCTTTATGACAGGTCCAATCGATGGAAACACCACATATTTT,CASSFMTGPIDGNTTYF
TRBV5-1,TRBJ2-1,-,-,TGCGCCAGCACCAACAAAATCGACCGAGGGGGGGTCGATCTCAGGAATGAGCAGTTCTTC,CASTNKIDRGGVDLRNEQFF
TRBV5-8,TRBJ2-5,-,-,TGTGCCAGCAGTCTGACCCCCCAATCTACCCAGTACTTC,CASSLTPQSTQYF
TRBV9,TRBJ2-7,-,-,TGTGCCAGCAGCCCAGGAGGGGGGCGCGGCTCCGAGCAGTACTTC,CASSPGGGRGSEQYF
TRBV4-1,TRBJ1-5,once,-,TGCGCCAGCAGCCACGGAAGAGGGTATCAGCCCCAGCATTTT,CASSHGRGYQPQHF
TRBV18,TRBJ1-1,-,TRBD1,TGTGCCAGCTCACCTTCTAAGGACAGGCCCCGTGAAGCTTTCTTT,CASSPSKDRPREAFF
TRBV25-1,TRBJ1-3,-,-,TGTGCCAGCAGTCTCCACACGGATGGCACCATATATTTT,CASSLHTDGTIYF